This is a list of T cell receptor beta chains from one sample in a study of blood T cells in healthy people across ages. In TCRdb, the 5' RACE reads were re-called with MiXCR into one record per CDR3 protein. The sample lists around 870,000 distinct CDR3 sequences, under 35% occurring once. Sequencing input: blood. Receptors originate from an elderly woman in good health. Each CDR3 is given with its conserved first and last residue. Fields, in order: V gene, clone size, J gene, D gene, CDR3 protein, CDR3 DNA. D genes are given only for firm matches. Clone size is shown for a subset of rows, as once, few, many or a class of expanded clone.

v_gene: TRBV7-3
abundance: .
j_gene: TRBJ2-1
d_gene: TRBD2
CDR3aa: CASSRVGLAGAGGNEQFF
CDR3nt: TGTGCCAGCAGCCGAGTAGGACTAGCGGGAGCCGGGGGCAATGAGCAGTTCTTC

v_gene: TRBV4-1
abundance: few
j_gene: TRBJ1-2
d_gene: .
CDR3aa: CASSQEGGSSTVYGYTF
CDR3nt: TGCGCCAGCAGCCAAGAGGGAGGGAGTTCAACTGTCTATGGCTACACCTTC

v_gene: TRBV6-2/TRBV6-3
abundance: .
j_gene: TRBJ1-1
d_gene: .
CDR3aa: CASSYPSNLNTEAFF
CDR3nt: TGTGCCAGCAGTTACCCCTCTAACTTGAACACTGAAGCTTTCTTT

v_gene: TRBV7-9
abundance: many
j_gene: TRBJ2-1
d_gene: .
CDR3aa: CASSLASEQFF
CDR3nt: TGTGCCAGCAGCTTAGCTTCTGAGCAGTTCTTC

v_gene: TRBV6-1
abundance: many
j_gene: TRBJ2-5
d_gene: TRBD2
CDR3aa: CASSERASGGKETQYF
CDR3nt: TGTGCCAGCAGTGAGCGAGCTAGCGGGGGCAAAGAGACCCAGTACTTC

v_gene: TRBV11-2
abundance: many
j_gene: TRBJ2-7
d_gene: TRBD1
CDR3aa: CASSKDRGPAYEQYF
CDR3nt: TGTGCCAGCAGCAAGGACAGGGGGCCCGCTTATGAGCAGTACTTC

v_gene: TRBV7-9
abundance: many
j_gene: TRBJ2-1
d_gene: .
CDR3aa: CASSSGSTSGANNEQFF
CDR3nt: TGTGCCAGCAGCTCAGGTAGCACATCCGGGGCGAACAATGAGCAGTTCTTC

v_gene: TRBV6-6
abundance: .
j_gene: TRBJ2-2
d_gene: .
CDR3aa: CASSSEGRVPTGELFF
CDR3nt: TGTGCCAGCAGTTCCGAAGGCAGGGTCCCCACCGGGGAGCTGTTTTTT

v_gene: TRBV20-1
abundance: many
j_gene: TRBJ2-6
d_gene: .
CDR3aa: CSARPAGSQFSGANVLTF
CDR3nt: TGCAGTGCTAGGCCGGCCGGCAGCCAATTCTCTGGGGCCAACGTCCTGACTTTC

v_gene: TRBV15
abundance: .
j_gene: TRBJ2-5
d_gene: TRBD2
CDR3aa: CATSRERLAVETQYF
CDR3nt: TGTGCCACCAGCAGAGAGAGACTAGCGGTGGAGACCCAGTACTTC

v_gene: TRBV7-2
abundance: many
j_gene: TRBJ2-5
d_gene: .
CDR3aa: CASSYGQTYQETQYF
CDR3nt: TGTGCCAGCAGCTACGGACAGACGTACCAAGAGACCCAGTACTTC

v_gene: TRBV12-3/TRBV12-4
abundance: many
j_gene: TRBJ1-4
d_gene: .
CDR3aa: CASSLRSGGEKLFF
CDR3nt: TGTGCCAGCAGTTTACGGAGCGGTGGGGAAAAACTGTTTTTT

v_gene: TRBV7-2
abundance: few
j_gene: TRBJ2-3
d_gene: .
CDR3aa: CVSSSGFSTDTQYF
CDR3nt: TGTGTCAGCAGTAGCGGCTTTAGCACAGATACGCAGTATTTT

v_gene: TRBV18
abundance: many
j_gene: TRBJ2-3
d_gene: .
CDR3aa: CASSPLRVDTQYF
CDR3nt: TGTGCCAGCTCACCACTCAGGGTAGATACGCAGTATTTT

v_gene: TRBV20-1
abundance: many
j_gene: TRBJ2-1
d_gene: .
CDR3aa: CSAPTDAWSYNEQFF
CDR3nt: TGCAGTGCACCCACCGACGCCTGGTCCTACAATGAGCAGTTCTTC

v_gene: TRBV10-1
abundance: many
j_gene: TRBJ2-3
d_gene: .
CDR3aa: CASSETLGVGTDTQYF
CDR3nt: TGCGCCAGCAGTGAGACCTTAGGCGTGGGAACAGATACGCAGTATTTT

v_gene: TRBV3-1
abundance: few
j_gene: TRBJ2-1
d_gene: TRBD2
CDR3aa: CASSQVGVAGGHYNEQFF
CDR3nt: TGTGCCAGCAGCCAGGTCGGCGTGGCGGGGGGCCATTACAATGAGCAGTTCTTC

v_gene: TRBV4-1
abundance: few
j_gene: TRBJ1-3
d_gene: .
CDR3aa: CASSQEGRADTIYF
CDR3nt: TGCGCCAGCAGCCAAGAGGGCAGGGCGGACACCATATATTTT

v_gene: TRBV7-2
abundance: .
j_gene: TRBJ2-5
d_gene: TRBD2
CDR3aa: CASSQGLAAPGVETQYF
CDR3nt: TGTGCCAGCAGCCAGGGACTAGCGGCCCCAGGCGTGGAGACCCAGTACTTC

v_gene: TRBV7-2
abundance: many
j_gene: TRBJ1-5
d_gene: .
CDR3aa: CASSNGGNQPQHF
CDR3nt: TGTGCCAGCAGCAATGGGGGGAATCAGCCCCAGCATTTT

v_gene: TRBV4-3
abundance: many
j_gene: TRBJ1-6
d_gene: .
CDR3aa: CASSQDYPDSPLHF
CDR3nt: TGCGCCAGCAGCCAAGATTATCCGGATTCACCCCTCCACTTT

v_gene: TRBV28
abundance: .
j_gene: TRBJ1-5
d_gene: TRBD1
CDR3aa: CASSLAGQGAGQPQHF
CDR3nt: TGTGCCAGCAGTTTAGCCGGACAGGGGGCGGGTCAGCCCCAGCATTTT

v_gene: TRBV12-3/TRBV12-4
abundance: many
j_gene: TRBJ2-1
d_gene: TRBD2
CDR3aa: CASSFAGERFF
CDR3nt: TGTGCCAGCAGTTTTGCGGGGGAGCGGTTCTTC

v_gene: TRBV29-1
abundance: few
j_gene: TRBJ1-1
d_gene: .
CDR3aa: CSGRTGRPATEAFF
CDR3nt: TGCAGCGGGAGAACAGGGCGACCGGCCACTGAAGCTTTCTTT

v_gene: TRBV7-2
abundance: .
j_gene: TRBJ2-3
d_gene: .
CDR3aa: CASSPREEGQSTDTQYF
CDR3nt: TGTGCCAGCAGCCCAAGGGAGGAGGGGCAGTCAACAGATACGCAGTATTTT

v_gene: TRBV12-3/TRBV12-4
abundance: .
j_gene: TRBJ2-3
d_gene: .
CDR3aa: CASRAGRSLVTDTQYF
CDR3nt: TGTGCCAGCAGGGCGGGACGGAGCCTCGTCACAGATACGCAGTATTTT

v_gene: TRBV3-1
abundance: many
j_gene: TRBJ2-3
d_gene: .
CDR3aa: CASRGFDTQYF
CDR3nt: TGTGCCAGCCGGGGTTTTGATACGCAGTATTTT

v_gene: TRBV5-1
abundance: .
j_gene: TRBJ1-1
d_gene: TRBD1
CDR3aa: CASSEGQGNTEAFF
CDR3nt: TGCGCCAGCAGCGAGGGACAGGGGAACACTGAAGCTTTCTTT

v_gene: TRBV25-1
abundance: many
j_gene: TRBJ1-2
d_gene: TRBD1
CDR3aa: CASSVFGQGQGYTF
CDR3nt: TGTGCCAGCAGTGTCTTCGGACAGGGCCAGGGTTACACCTTC

v_gene: TRBV5-1
abundance: .
j_gene: TRBJ1-2
d_gene: TRBD1
CDR3aa: CASSPSMQGAVGYTF
CDR3nt: TGCGCCAGCAGCCCGTCAATGCAGGGGGCGGTTGGCTACACCTTC

v_gene: TRBV28
abundance: .
j_gene: TRBJ1-1
d_gene: .
CDR3aa: CASRGATRVGTNTEAFF
CDR3nt: TGTGCCAGCAGGGGTGCTACGAGGGTTGGAACGAACACTGAAGCTTTCTTT

v_gene: TRBV10-3
abundance: few
j_gene: TRBJ2-1
d_gene: TRBD2
CDR3aa: CAIRGLAGDAEQFF
CDR3nt: TGTGCCATCAGAGGACTAGCGGGGGATGCTGAGCAGTTCTTC

v_gene: TRBV20-1
abundance: many
j_gene: TRBJ1-1
d_gene: TRBD1
CDR3aa: CSALQGMSPEAFF
CDR3nt: TGCAGTGCTCTACAGGGGATGTCTCCTGAAGCTTTCTTT

v_gene: TRBV12-3/TRBV12-4
abundance: many
j_gene: TRBJ2-1
d_gene: .
CDR3aa: CASSPGRYRDRFF
CDR3nt: TGTGCCAGCAGTCCCGGTCGGTACAGGGATCGGTTCTTC

v_gene: TRBV20-1
abundance: many
j_gene: TRBJ2-7
d_gene: TRBD2
CDR3aa: CSARGRGGRNGYEQYF
CDR3nt: TGCAGTGCTAGGGGGCGGGGGGGCCGAAACGGGTACGAGCAGTACTTC

v_gene: TRBV6-5
abundance: few
j_gene: TRBJ1-1
d_gene: .
CDR3aa: CASRTRGAEAFF
CDR3nt: TGTGCCAGCAGGACCAGGGGCGCTGAAGCTTTCTTT

v_gene: TRBV2
abundance: .
j_gene: TRBJ2-3
d_gene: .
CDR3aa: CASSVQAEDSTDTQYF
CDR3nt: TGTGCCAGCAGTGTGCAGGCGGAGGATAGCACAGATACGCAGTATTTT

v_gene: TRBV7-2
abundance: .
j_gene: TRBJ2-3
d_gene: .
CDR3aa: CASSSYNTDTQYF
CDR3nt: TGTGCCAGCAGCTCTTACAACACAGATACGCAGTATTTT

v_gene: TRBV7-8
abundance: .
j_gene: TRBJ2-1
d_gene: TRBD2
CDR3aa: CASSSTSGLPNEQFF
CDR3nt: TGTGCCAGCAGCTCGACTAGCGGGCTTCCTAATGAGCAGTTCTTC

v_gene: TRBV12-3/TRBV12-4
abundance: many
j_gene: TRBJ1-1
d_gene: .
CDR3aa: CASSYGEAFF
CDR3nt: TGTGCCAGCAGTTATGGGGAAGCTTTCTTT

v_gene: TRBV7-2
abundance: many
j_gene: TRBJ1-1
d_gene: .
CDR3aa: CASSLAKNTEAFF
CDR3nt: TGTGCCAGCAGCTTAGCGAAGAACACTGAAGCTTTCTTT

v_gene: TRBV5-1
abundance: many
j_gene: TRBJ2-2
d_gene: .
CDR3aa: CASSSNIAGELFF
CDR3nt: TGCGCCAGCAGCTCCAACATAGCCGGGGAGCTGTTTTTT

v_gene: TRBV12-3/TRBV12-4
abundance: many
j_gene: TRBJ1-1
d_gene: .
CDR3aa: CASSSKQGVRTEAFF
CDR3nt: TGTGCCAGCAGTTCCAAACAGGGAGTGAGGACTGAAGCTTTCTTT

v_gene: TRBV2
abundance: many
j_gene: TRBJ2-7
d_gene: .
CDR3aa: CASTRQSYEQYF
CDR3nt: TGTGCCAGCACCCGACAGAGCTACGAGCAGTACTTC

v_gene: TRBV10-3
abundance: many
j_gene: TRBJ1-2
d_gene: TRBD1
CDR3aa: CAIRTTGLGYTF
CDR3nt: TGTGCCATCAGGACGACAGGGCTTGGCTACACCTTC

v_gene: TRBV7-9
abundance: many
j_gene: TRBJ2-4
d_gene: .
CDR3aa: CASSLKSDWGPENIQYF
CDR3nt: TGTGCCAGCAGCTTAAAATCGGATTGGGGCCCTGAAAACATTCAGTACTTC

v_gene: TRBV6-2/TRBV6-3
abundance: few
j_gene: TRBJ2-7
d_gene: .
CDR3aa: CASSYEGNPYEQYF
CDR3nt: TGTGCCAGCAGTTACGAGGGGAACCCCTACGAGCAGTACTTC

v_gene: TRBV11-3
abundance: .
j_gene: TRBJ2-7
d_gene: TRBD2
CDR3aa: CASSPGGGLAGYEQYF
CDR3nt: TGTGCCAGCAGCCCAGGCGGAGGGCTAGCGGGGTACGAGCAGTACTTC